Described below is a single T cell receptor beta chain sequence and its context. A multiplex PCR was run with 60 Vbeta primers and 13 Jbeta primers. The assay was immunoSEQ multiplex PCR, and TCRdb's table has in-frame clones only and misses some. Of more than 110,000 clones in the sample, about 84% were seen once. This sample was taken from a study of cytomegalovirus exposure and HLA in healthy donors. The source is a middle-aged man in good health and CMV-seronegative. The sample comprised PBMCs.

CDR3 DNA sequence: TGTGCCAGCAGTGGCGGGGGATCCGACACAGATACGCAGTATTTT. Translation gives CASSGGGSDTDTQYF. The chain is built from TRBV2 and TRBJ2-3, with 7 bases lining up with TRBD2. This CDR3 has 15 amino acids. CDR1 is SNHLY, CDR2 FYNNEI, per germline. The J segment lost 2 bases and the V segment lost 4 bases, leaving 6 bases of the junction unmatched. Full variable domain (remainder filled in from reference TRBV2 and TRBJ2-3): EPEVTQTPSHQVTQMGQEVILRCVPISNHLYFYWYRQILGQKVEFLVSFYNNEISEKSEIFDDQFSVERPDGSNFTLKIRSTKLEDSAMYFCASSGGGSDTDTQYFGPGTRLTVL.